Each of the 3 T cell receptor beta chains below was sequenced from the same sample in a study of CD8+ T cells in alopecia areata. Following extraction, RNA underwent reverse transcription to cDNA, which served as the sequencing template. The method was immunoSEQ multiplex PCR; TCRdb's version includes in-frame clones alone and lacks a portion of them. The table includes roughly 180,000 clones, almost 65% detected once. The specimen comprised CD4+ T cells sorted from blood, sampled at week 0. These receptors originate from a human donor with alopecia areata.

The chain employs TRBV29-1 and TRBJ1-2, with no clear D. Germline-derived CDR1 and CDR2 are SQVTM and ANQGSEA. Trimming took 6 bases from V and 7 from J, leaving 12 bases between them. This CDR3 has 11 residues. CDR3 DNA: TGCAGCGTGCAAAGGGAAGGTGGCTACACCTTC. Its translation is CSVQREGGYTF.

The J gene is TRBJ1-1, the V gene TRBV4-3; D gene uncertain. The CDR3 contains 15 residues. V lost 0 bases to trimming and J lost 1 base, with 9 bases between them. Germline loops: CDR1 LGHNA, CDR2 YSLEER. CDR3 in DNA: TGCGCCAGCAGCCAAGATCTTTGGCAGAACACTGAAGCTTTCTTT. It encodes CASSQDLWQNTEAFF.

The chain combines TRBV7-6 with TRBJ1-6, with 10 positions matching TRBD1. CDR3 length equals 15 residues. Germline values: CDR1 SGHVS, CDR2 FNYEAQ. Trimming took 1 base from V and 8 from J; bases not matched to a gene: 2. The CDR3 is CASSLGDRGYSPLHF. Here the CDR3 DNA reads TGTGCCAGCAGCTTAGGGGACAGGGGATATTCACCCCTCCACTTT.